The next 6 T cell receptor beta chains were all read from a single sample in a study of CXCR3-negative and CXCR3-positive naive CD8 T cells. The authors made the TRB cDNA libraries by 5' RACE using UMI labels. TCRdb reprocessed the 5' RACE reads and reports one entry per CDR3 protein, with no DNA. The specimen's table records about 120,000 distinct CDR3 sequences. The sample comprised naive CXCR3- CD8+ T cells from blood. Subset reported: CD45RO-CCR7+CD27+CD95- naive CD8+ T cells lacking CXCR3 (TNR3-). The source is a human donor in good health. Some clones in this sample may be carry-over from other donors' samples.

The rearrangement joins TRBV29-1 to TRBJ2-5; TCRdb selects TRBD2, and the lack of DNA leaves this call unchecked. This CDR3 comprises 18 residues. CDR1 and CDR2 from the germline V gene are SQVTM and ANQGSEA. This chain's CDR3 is CSVETVAGAPSYQETQYF.

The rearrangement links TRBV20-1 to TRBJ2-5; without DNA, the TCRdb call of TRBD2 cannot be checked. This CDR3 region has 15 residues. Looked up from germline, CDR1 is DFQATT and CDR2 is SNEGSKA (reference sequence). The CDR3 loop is CSAEPGRAYQETQYF.

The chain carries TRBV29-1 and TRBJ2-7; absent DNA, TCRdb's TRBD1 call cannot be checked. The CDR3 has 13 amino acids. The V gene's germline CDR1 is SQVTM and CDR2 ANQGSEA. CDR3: CSVGQGRSYEQYF.

The CDR3 region is CASSPSGTGKEDTQYF. The rearrangement links TRBV11-3 to TRBJ2-3; TCRdb picks TRBD1, but there is no DNA to check that call. The germline gives CDR1 SGHNT, CDR2 YENEEA. The CDR3 covers 16 residues.

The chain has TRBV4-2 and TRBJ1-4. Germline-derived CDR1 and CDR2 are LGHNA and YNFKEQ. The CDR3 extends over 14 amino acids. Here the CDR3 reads CASSQENPREKLFF.

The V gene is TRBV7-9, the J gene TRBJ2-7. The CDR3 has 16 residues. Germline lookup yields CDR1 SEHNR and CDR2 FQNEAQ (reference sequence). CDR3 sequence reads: CASSLGYGDGSYEQYF. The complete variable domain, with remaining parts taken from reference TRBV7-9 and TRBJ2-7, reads DTGVSQNPRHKITKRGQNVTFRCDPISEHNRLYWYRQTLGQGPEFLTYFQNEAQLEKSRLLSDRFSAERPKGSFSTLEIQRTEQGDSAMYLCASSLGYGDGSYEQYFGPGTRLTVT.